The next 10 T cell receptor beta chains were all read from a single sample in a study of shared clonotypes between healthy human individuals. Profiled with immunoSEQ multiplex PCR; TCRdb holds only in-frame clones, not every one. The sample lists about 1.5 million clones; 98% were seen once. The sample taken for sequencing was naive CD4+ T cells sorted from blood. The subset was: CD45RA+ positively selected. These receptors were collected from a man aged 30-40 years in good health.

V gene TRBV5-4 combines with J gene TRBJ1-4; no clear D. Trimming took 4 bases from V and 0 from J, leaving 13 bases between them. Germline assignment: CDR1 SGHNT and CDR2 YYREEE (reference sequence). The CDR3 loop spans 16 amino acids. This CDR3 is CASSPRAPATNEKLFF. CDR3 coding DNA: TGTGCCAGCAGCCCCCGGGCACCAGCAACTAATGAAAAACTGTTTTTT.

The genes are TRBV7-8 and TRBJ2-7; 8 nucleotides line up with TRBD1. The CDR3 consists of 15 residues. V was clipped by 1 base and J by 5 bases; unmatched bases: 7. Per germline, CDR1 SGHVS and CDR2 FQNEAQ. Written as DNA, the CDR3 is TGTGCCAGCAGCTTAGTCGAGACAGGGGCCCACGAGCAGTACTTC. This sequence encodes CASSLVETGAHEQYF.

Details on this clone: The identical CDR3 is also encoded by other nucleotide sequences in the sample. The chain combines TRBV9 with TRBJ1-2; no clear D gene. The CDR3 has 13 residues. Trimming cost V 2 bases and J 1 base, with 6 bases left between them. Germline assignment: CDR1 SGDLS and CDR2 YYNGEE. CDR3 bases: TGTGCCAGCAGCGTGGACGGTAACTATGGCTACACCTTC. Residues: CASSVDGNYGYTF.

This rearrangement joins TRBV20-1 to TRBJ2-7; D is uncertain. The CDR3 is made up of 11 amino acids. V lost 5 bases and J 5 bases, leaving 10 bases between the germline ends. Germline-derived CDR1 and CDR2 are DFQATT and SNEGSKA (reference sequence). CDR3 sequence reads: CSAESGHEQYF. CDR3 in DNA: TGCAGTGCTGAATCAGGTCACGAGCAGTACTTC.

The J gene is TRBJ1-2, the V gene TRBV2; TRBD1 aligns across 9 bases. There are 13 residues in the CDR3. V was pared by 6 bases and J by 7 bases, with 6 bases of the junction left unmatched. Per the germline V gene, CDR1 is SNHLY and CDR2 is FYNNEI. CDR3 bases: TGTGCCAGCAGCCTGGACAGGGGCACTGGCTACACCTTC. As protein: CASSLDRGTGYTF.

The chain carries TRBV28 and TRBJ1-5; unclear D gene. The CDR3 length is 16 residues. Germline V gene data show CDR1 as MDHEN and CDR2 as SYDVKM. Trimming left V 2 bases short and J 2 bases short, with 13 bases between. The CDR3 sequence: CASSLVGRAGNQPQHF. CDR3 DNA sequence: TGTGCCAGCAGTTTAGTGGGTAGGGCGGGCAATCAGCCCCAGCATTTT.

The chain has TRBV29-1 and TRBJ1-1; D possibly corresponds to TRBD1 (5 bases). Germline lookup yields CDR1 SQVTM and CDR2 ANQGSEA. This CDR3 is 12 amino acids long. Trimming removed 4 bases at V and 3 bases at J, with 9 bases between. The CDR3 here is CSVGTGDTEAFF. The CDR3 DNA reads TGCAGCGTTGGGACGGGGGACACTGAAGCTTTCTTT.

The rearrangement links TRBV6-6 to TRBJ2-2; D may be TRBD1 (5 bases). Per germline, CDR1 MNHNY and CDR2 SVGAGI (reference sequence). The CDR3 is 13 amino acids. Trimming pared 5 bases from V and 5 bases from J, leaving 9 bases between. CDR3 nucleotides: TGTGCCAGCAGTATAGGGGTAACCGGGGAGCTGTTTTTT. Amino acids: CASSIGVTGELFF.

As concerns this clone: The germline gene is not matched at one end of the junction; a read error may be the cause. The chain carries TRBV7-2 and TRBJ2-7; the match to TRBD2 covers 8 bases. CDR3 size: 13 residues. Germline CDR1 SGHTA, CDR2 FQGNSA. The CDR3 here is CASSLYTWREAVF. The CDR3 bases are TGTGCCAGCAGCCTTTACACCTGGCGGGAGGCTGTCTTC.

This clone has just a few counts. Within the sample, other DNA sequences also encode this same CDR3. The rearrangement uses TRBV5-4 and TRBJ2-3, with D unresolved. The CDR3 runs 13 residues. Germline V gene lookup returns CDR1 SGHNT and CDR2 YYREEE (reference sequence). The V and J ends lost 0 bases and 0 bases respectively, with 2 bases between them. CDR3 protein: CASSLDSTDTQYF. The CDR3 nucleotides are TGTGCCAGCAGCTTGGACAGCACAGATACGCAGTATTTT.